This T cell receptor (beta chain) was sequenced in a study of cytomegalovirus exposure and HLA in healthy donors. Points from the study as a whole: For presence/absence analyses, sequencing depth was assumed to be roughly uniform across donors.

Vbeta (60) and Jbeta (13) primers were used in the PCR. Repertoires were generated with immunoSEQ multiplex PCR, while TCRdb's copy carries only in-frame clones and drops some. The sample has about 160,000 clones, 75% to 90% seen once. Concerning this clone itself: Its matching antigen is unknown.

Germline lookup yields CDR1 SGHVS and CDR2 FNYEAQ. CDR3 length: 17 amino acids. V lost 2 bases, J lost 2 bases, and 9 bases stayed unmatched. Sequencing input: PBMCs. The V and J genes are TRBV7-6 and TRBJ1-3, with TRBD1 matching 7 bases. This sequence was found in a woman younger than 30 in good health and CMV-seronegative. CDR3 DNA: TGTGCCAGCAGCTTATTCTCTCCAGGGGGAACTGGAAACACCATATATTTT. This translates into CASSLFSPGGTGNTIYF. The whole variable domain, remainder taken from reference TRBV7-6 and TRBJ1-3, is GAGVSQSPRYKVTKRGQDVALRCDPISGHVSLYWYRQALGQGPEFLTYFNYEAQQDKSGLPNDRFSAERPEGSISTLTIQRTEQRDSAMYRCASSLFSPGGTGNTIYFGEGSWLTVV.